This T cell receptor beta chain was sequenced in a study of T cell repertoires in cytomegalovirus infection. The study's findings and limits: Across the ex vivo response, the dominant clonotypes were HLA-C-restricted CMV-specific TCR beta clonotypes.

TCRdb reprocessed the reads via MiXCR and lists one record per CDR3 protein. The repertoire holds around 450,000 distinct CDR3 sequences, with approximately 30% as singletons. CDR3 length equals 16 residues. From germline, CDR1 is SEHNR and CDR2 FQNEAQ (reference sequence). A word on this clonotype: What it binds is unknown. One end of the junction varies from germline; a read error may be responsible.

The sample taken for sequencing was PBMCs. The chain uses TRBV7-9 and TRBJ2-1; 8 positions agree with TRBD1. This clonotype was sampled from a human donor in good health (CMV status not recorded). Some clones in this sample may be carry-over from other donors' samples. Here the CDR3 reads CASSASGTGSYNEQFF. CDR3 DNA: TGTGCAAGCAGCGCATCCGGGACAGGCTCCTACAATGAGCAGTTCTTC.